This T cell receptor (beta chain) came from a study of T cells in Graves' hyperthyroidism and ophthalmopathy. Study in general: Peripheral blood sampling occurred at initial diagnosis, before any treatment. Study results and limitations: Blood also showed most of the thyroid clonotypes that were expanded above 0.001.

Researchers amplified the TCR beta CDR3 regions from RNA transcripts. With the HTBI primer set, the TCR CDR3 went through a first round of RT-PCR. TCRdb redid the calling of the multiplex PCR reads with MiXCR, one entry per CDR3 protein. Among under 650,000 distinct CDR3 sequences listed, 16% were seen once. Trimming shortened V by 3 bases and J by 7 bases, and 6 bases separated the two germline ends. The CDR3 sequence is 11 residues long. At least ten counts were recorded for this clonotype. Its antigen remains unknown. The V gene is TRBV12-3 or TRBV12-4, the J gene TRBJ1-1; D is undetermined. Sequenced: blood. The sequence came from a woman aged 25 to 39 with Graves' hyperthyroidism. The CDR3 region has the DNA TGTGCCAGCAGTTTTGGCAGTGAAGCTTTCTTT. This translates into CASSFGSEAFF.